This T cell receptor (beta chain) was sequenced in a study of cytomegalovirus exposure and HLA in healthy donors. Study overall: Later analysis reported that the 130 or so validation repertoires shared the platform of the roughly 680 first-cohort repertoires. Points from the study as a whole: A few CMV-associated chains were confirmed in vitro to be specific for CMV antigens. The study labeled under 200 TCR beta chains cytomegalovirus-associated. Reports showed the classifier diagnosing cytomegalovirus status with high specificity and sensitivity.

Using immunoSEQ multiplex PCR, the repertoire was profiled, and TCRdb retains in-frame clones only, with some absent. The sample includes approximately 80,000 clones, roughly 93% seen only once; the top ten take around 3.5%. Turning to this clone: Its target is unknown.

CDR3 length: 13 residues. CDR1 and CDR2 from the germline V gene are SGHRS and YFSETQ. V shed 4 bases, J shed 3 bases, and the junction held 2 bases outside the gene matches. The sequencing input was PBMCs. The chain combines TRBV5-1 with TRBJ2-7; 9 bases are shared with TRBD1. This sequence originates from a woman in her 30s in good health and CMV-seronegative. CDR3 sequence reads: CASSGTGNYEQYF. CDR3 sequence (DNA): TGCGCCAGCAGCGGGACAGGGAACTACGAGCAGTACTTC.